The next 25 T cell receptor beta chains were all read from a single sample in a study of vaccination and CD4 T cells after COVID-19. At the Johns Hopkins FTIC core, DNA taken from cultured CD4+ T cells was sequenced by way of the Oncomine TCR Beta short-read assay. Each CDR3 protein is one row after TCRdb ran MiXCR on the PCR reads. The table includes under 20,000 distinct CDR3 sequences, less than 55% detected once. Their target antigens are unknown. The treatment denotes: roughly 10-day PBMC culture with coronavirus spike peptide pools or control peptides (ViraFEST assay). The specimen comprised CD4+ T cells from blood, cultured in vitro, sampled before SARS-CoV-2 vaccination. These receptors were collected from a human donor who had recovered from COVID-19.

The gene calls are TRBV7-6 and TRBJ1-6, with TRBD1 matching over 8 bases. CDR1 and CDR2 from the germline V gene are SGHVS and FNYEAQ. V was clipped by 1 base and J by 4 bases; unmatched bases: 0. This CDR3 region has 15 residues. The CDR3 is CASSLGTGYNSPLHF. The CDR3 region has the DNA TGTGCCAGCAGCTTAGGGACAGGGTATAATTCACCCCTCCACTTT.

The sample holds a few counts of this clonotype. This sequence joins TRBV6-2 or TRBV6-3 and TRBJ2-5; TRBD2 aligns across 7 bases. Germline V gene sequence: CDR1 MNHEY, CDR2 SVGEGT. J gave up 4 bases and V 11 bases, and 10 bases lay outside the gene matches. The CDR3 has 13 amino acids. The CDR3 DNA is TGTGCCTCGCGGGGAGTAGCGGGAGAGACCCAGTACTTC. Translation gives CASRGVAGETQYF.

This clonotype was detected a few times. The chain has TRBV6-2 or TRBV6-3 and TRBJ2-6; D perhaps matches TRBD2 (5 bases). This CDR3 is 16 amino acids long. Trimming cost V 5 bases and J 0 bases, with 11 bases left between them. Germline V gene lookup returns CDR1 MNHEY and CDR2 SVGEGT. The CDR3 here is CASSQLGSSGANVLTF. DNA for the CDR3: TGTGCCAGCAGTCAGTTAGGGAGCTCTGGGGCCAACGTCCTGACTTTC.

Only a few counts were recorded for this clonotype. This chain joins TRBV27 and TRBJ2-5, with D maybe TRBD1 (7 bases). Trimming pared 5 bases from V and 5 bases from J, leaving 15 bases between. Germline values: CDR1 MNHEY, CDR2 SMNVEV (reference sequence). The CDR3 runs 14 residues. As DNA, the CDR3 is TGTGCCAGCAGTCGAAACAGGGGAGGCGAGACCCAGTACTTC. Translated, it gives CASSRNRGGETQYF.

The genes are TRBV6-1 and TRBJ2-3; D gene unclear. The CDR3 is made up of 12 amino acids. CDR1 and CDR2 from the germline V gene are MNHNS and SASEGT. The ends were cut back, 4 bases at V and 4 bases at J, with 6 bases in the middle. CDR3 in amino acids: CASSAPPDTQYF. The CDR3 region has the DNA TGTGCCAGCAGTGCACCACCAGATACGCAGTATTTT.

The table lists this clonotype with a few counts. The chain combines TRBV12-3 or TRBV12-4 with TRBJ1-5, with 9 positions matching TRBD1. Trimming took 4 bases from V and 1 from J; bases not matched to a gene: 5. The CDR3 is 16 amino acids. Here the CDR3 reads CASSYRGRMSNQPQHF. The CDR3 nucleotides are TGTGCCAGCAGTTACAGGGGGCGTATGAGCAATCAGCCCCAGCATTTT.

The chain links TRBV6-1 to TRBJ2-7; 7 positions agree with TRBD1. CDR3 length: 14 amino acids. V lost 5 bases and J lost 0; bases outside the gene matches: 4. Germline V gives CDR1 MNHNS, CDR2 SASEGT. The CDR3 region is CASSRGGSSYEQYF. CDR3 DNA: TGTGCCAGCAGTCGAGGGGGCAGCTCCTACGAGCAGTACTTC.

This clonotype was observed a few times. The rearrangement joins TRBV29-1 to TRBJ1-5; 7 bases line up with TRBD1. Looked up from germline, CDR1 is SQVTM and CDR2 is ANQGSEA. The CDR3 is made up of 16 amino acids. The junction had 14 bases not matched to a gene; V was cut back by 4 bases and J by 5 bases. This CDR3 reads CSVAIGSTGAHQPQHF. CDR3 DNA sequence: TGCAGCGTTGCTATCGGAAGTACAGGGGCCCATCAGCCCCAGCATTTT.

This clonotype showed up just a few times. This chain connects TRBV24-1 to TRBJ2-2, with D perhaps given as TRBD1 or TRBD2 (5 bases each). The V and J ends lost 9 bases and 0 bases respectively, with 7 bases between them. Per the germline V gene, CDR1 is KGHDR and CDR2 is SFDVKD. CDR3 length equals 13 residues. The CDR3 protein is CATRDPNTGELFF. The CDR3 coding sequence is TGTGCCACCCGGGACCCGAACACCGGGGAGCTGTTTTTT.

The chain combines TRBV25-1 with TRBJ2-7; TRBD2 matches at 11 bases. Germline-derived CDR1 and CDR2 are MGHDK and SYGVNS. CDR3 length equals 15 residues. Trimming removed 5 bases from V and 4 bases from J; junction bases left unmatched: 7. The CDR3 DNA is TGTGCCAGCAGTTCCACTAGCGGGAGATTTTACGAGCAGTACTTC. It codes for CASSSTSGRFYEQYF.

The table lists this clonotype with a count of one. This chain joins TRBV28 and TRBJ2-5; 7 bases map to TRBD1. The V segment lost 6 bases and the J segment 2 bases; nucleotides outside the gene matches: 6. CDR1 is MDHEN and CDR2 is SYDVKM in the germline V gene. The CDR3 covers 14 residues. CDR3 protein: CASSKGGWQETQYF. As DNA, the CDR3 is TGTGCCAGCAGCAAAGGGGGCTGGCAAGAGACCCAGTACTTC.

As to this clonotype: Compared with germline, one end of the junction differs, possibly owing to a read error. The chain recombines TRBV4-1 with TRBJ1-3; D gene unclear. This CDR3 has 15 amino acids. Germline values: CDR1 MGHRA, CDR2 YSYEKL. This chain's CDR3 is CASSQGTGMGNTIYF. The CDR3 DNA is TGCGCTAGCAGCCAAGGAACGGGTATGGGAAACACCATATATTTT.

This clonotype came up a few times. This chain joins TRBV6-2 or TRBV6-3 and TRBJ1-2; the D gene is possibly TRBD1 (5 bases). This CDR3 contains 15 residues. From germline, CDR1 is MNHEY and CDR2 SVGEGT. V was clipped by 0 bases and J by 4 bases, with 12 bases between them. The CDR3 here is CASSYSIGAGYGYTF. CDR3 DNA: TGTGCCAGCAGTTACTCGATAGGGGCTGGCTATGGCTACACCTTC.

This clonotype is medium-sized. The chain has TRBV20-1 and TRBJ2-2; TRBD2 might be the D (6 bases). CDR1 and CDR2 from the germline V gene are DFQATT and SNEGSKA (reference sequence). Trimming removed 2 bases at V and 1 base at J, with 14 bases between. The CDR3 is 16 amino acids. Here the CDR3 DNA reads TGCAGTGCTAGACTCTGGCGGGACCAGAACACCGGGGAGCTGTTTTTT. Amino acid sequence: CSARLWRDQNTGELFF.

This clonotype was found a few times. The V and J genes are TRBV15 and TRBJ1-3; D remains ambiguous. CDR1 and CDR2 from the germline V gene are LNHNV and YYDKDF (reference sequence). CDR3 length: 18 residues. The germline V and J ends were trimmed by 4 bases and 5 bases, with 24 bases remaining between them. CDR3 nucleotide sequence: TGTGCCACCAGCACCTTCTCCTCACGGTTCTCGCTGAGAAACACCATATATTTT. Its protein product is CATSTFSSRFSLRNTIYF.

The J gene is TRBJ2-7, the V gene TRBV4-1; D is undetermined. This CDR3 is 16 amino acids long. Germline V gives CDR1 MGHRA, CDR2 YSYEKL. V was cut by 1 base and J by 0 bases, with 13 bases left in between. CDR3 amino acids: CASSQVPTVSSYEQYF. DNA of the CDR3: TGCGCCAGCAGCCAAGTTCCCACAGTGAGCTCCTACGAGCAGTACTTC.

This sequence joins TRBV7-9 and TRBJ2-2; D is uncertain. Germline loops: CDR1 SEHNR, CDR2 FQNEAQ (reference sequence). The CDR3 loop spans 14 amino acids. The V end lost 1 base, the J end lost 5 bases, and 8 bases lay between the germline ends. CDR3 nucleotides: TGTGCCAGCAGCTTAGGCGTTGTAACCGGGGAGCTGTTTTTT. Translating it yields CASSLGVVTGELFF. The whole variable domain, remainder taken from reference TRBV7-9 and TRBJ2-2, is DTGVSQNPRHKITKRGQNVTFRCDPISEHNRLYWYRQTLGQGPEFLTYFQNEAQLEKSRLLSDRFSAERPKGSFSTLEIQRTEQGDSAMYLCASSLGVVTGELFFGEGSRLTVL.

The CDR3 spells CASGRAQNTEAFF. In nucleotides, the CDR3 is TGTGCCAGCGGACGTGCCCAGAACACTGAAGCTTTCTTT. J is TRBJ1-1 and V is TRBV14; no reliable D call. CDR3 length: 13 amino acids. The V gene's germline CDR1 is SGHDN and CDR2 FVKESK. Trimming removed 8 bases at V and 1 base at J, with 11 bases between.

The V call is TRBV6-1, the J call TRBJ2-5, with TRBD2 identical over 7 bases. The CDR3 is made up of 15 amino acids. V lost 1 base to trimming and J lost 4 bases; unmatched junction nucleotides: 6. CDR1 and CDR2 from the germline V gene are MNHNS and SASEGT. CDR3 loop: CASSEGWGGGETQYF. CDR3 nucleotides: TGTGCCAGCAGTGAAGGTTGGGGCGGGGGAGAGACCCAGTACTTC.

In its sample, this clonotype was seen a few times. The rearrangement uses TRBV5-1 and TRBJ2-3; 9 bases are shared with TRBD1. After removal of 4 bases from V and 0 bases from J, the junction contained 9 bases not matched to a gene. This CDR3 comprises 17 residues. Per germline, CDR1 SGHRS and CDR2 YFSETQ. The CDR3 loop is CASSPGQGLVSTDTQYF. In DNA form, the CDR3 reads TGCGCCAGCAGCCCGGGACAGGGCCTAGTCAGCACAGATACGCAGTATTTT.

V is TRBV15 and J is TRBJ1-6, with D perhaps TRBD1 (5 bases). The germline V gene encodes CDR1 LNHNV and CDR2 YYDKDF (reference sequence). The CDR3 length is 15 residues. V gave up 0 bases and J gave up 10 bases, with 13 bases separating them. CDR3 sequence reads: CATSRDRGSGSPLHF. The DNA for the CDR3 is TGTGCCACCAGCAGAGATCGGGGGTCGGGGTCACCCCTCCACTTT.

The chain carries TRBV5-8 and TRBJ2-1; D may be TRBD1 (6 bases). Germline CDR1 and CDR2: SGHTS and YDEGEE. This CDR3 region has 13 residues. Between the trimmed V and J ends, which lost 4 bases and 8 bases, there was a span of 13 bases. The DNA of the CDR3 is TGTGCCAGCAGCCTTACAGGGCGGGATGAGCAGTTCTTC. It is translated as CASSLTGRDEQFF.

This clonotype is judged large. The chain is built from TRBV10-3 and TRBJ2-5; the match to TRBD2 covers 13 bases. V dropped 6 bases and J dropped 3; count of bases not matched to a gene: 13. Germline V gives CDR1 ENHRY, CDR2 SYGVKD. CDR3 size: 18 residues. CDR3 loop: CAISVGTMGTSGKETQYF. CDR3 coding DNA: TGTGCCATCAGCGTCGGGACTATGGGGACTAGCGGGAAAGAGACCCAGTACTTC.

The chain joins TRBV7-2 to TRBJ2-1; no clear D gene. Germline values: CDR1 SGHTA, CDR2 FQGNSA. The CDR3 sequence is 13 residues long. The V gene lost 8 bases and the J gene lost 7 bases, with 15 bases spanning the gap. The CDR3 DNA reads TGTGCCAGCGCTCAAAACCCTGGGAATGAGCAGTTCTTC. Translated: CASAQNPGNEQFF.

This clonotype has only a few counts. The CDR3 is CASSPSLDQPQHF. The CDR3 DNA follows: TGTGCCAGCTCACCCAGTCTCGATCAGCCCCAGCATTTT. The chain employs TRBV18 and TRBJ1-5; D remains unclear. The germline V and J ends were trimmed by 3 bases and 5 bases, with 8 bases remaining between them. Germline V gene data show CDR1 as KGHSH and CDR2 as LQKENI. The CDR3 is made up of 13 amino acids.